One and the same sample provided the 23 T cell receptor beta chains below, sequenced in a study of blood T cell repertoires in COVID-19. Some clones are missing from TCRdb's copy, which holds only in-frame ones; the method was immunoSEQ multiplex PCR. This table has 110,000 or so clones, about 85% appearing once. Sequencing was done on a sample of peripheral blood. These receptors were collected from a man aged 45 to 65 with acute or convalescent COVID-19.

The V and J genes are TRBV21-1 and TRBJ1-2. TRBV21-1 is reported as a pseudogene. The CDR3 extends over 12 amino acids. In DNA, the CDR3 is TGTGCCAGCTCGTCGGTAGACTATGGCTACACCTTC. This sequence encodes CASSSVDYGYTF.

The chain has TRBV6-5 and TRBJ2-7, with 7 bases fitting TRBD2. The CDR3 is 15 residues long. V was clipped by 5 bases and J by 3 bases; unmatched bases: 10. Germline loops: CDR1 MNHEY, CDR2 SVGAGI. The CDR3 region has the DNA TGTGCCAGCAGTCACCCCTCGGGGGGTGGCTACGAGCAGTACTTC. Its translation: CASSHPSGGGYEQYF.

The genes are TRBV2 and TRBJ2-7, with 10 bases identical to TRBD1. The V gene end was trimmed by 4 bases and the J gene end by 6 bases; junction bases not matched to a gene: 3. CDR1 is SNHLY and CDR2 is FYNNEI in the germline V gene. This CDR3 region has 13 residues. The CDR3 coding sequence is TGTGCCAGCAGTGGGGGACAGGGGCTCGAGCAGTACGTC. Translation gives CASSGGQGLEQYV.

A single count supports this clone. V and J are TRBV6-5 and TRBJ1-4; unclear D gene. Germline-derived CDR1 and CDR2 are MNHEY and SVGAGI. The length of the CDR3 is 11 residues. Trimming stripped 6 bases from V and 8 bases from J, with 7 bases between. CDR3 in DNA: TGTGCCAGCAGAGCCTGGGAAAAACTGTTTTTT. Translated: CASRAWEKLFF.

The V call is TRBV5-4, the J call TRBJ2-6; 9 nucleotides agree with TRBD1. CDR1 is SGHNT and CDR2 is YYREEE in the germline V gene (reference sequence). The CDR3 spans 17 residues. V shed 1 base, J shed 0 bases, and the junction held 2 bases outside the gene matches. This CDR3 is CASSLSGQGSGANVLTF. The CDR3 region has the DNA TGTGCCAGCAGCTTGTCGGGACAGGGCTCTGGGGCCAACGTCCTGACTTTC.

This clone was detected once. The rearrangement uses TRBV28 and TRBJ1-2, with TRBD1 matching over 11 bases. V lost 5 bases to trimming and J lost 6 bases; unmatched junction nucleotides: 8. The V gene's germline CDR1 is MDHEN and CDR2 SYDVKM. The CDR3 consists of 15 residues. The CDR3 sequence: CASSPYWTGGNGYTF. DNA for the CDR3: TGTGCCAGCAGTCCATATTGGACAGGGGGCAATGGCTACACCTTC.

The chain links TRBV6-5 to TRBJ1-2; tentative D call: TRBD1 (6 bases). Germline CDR1 is MNHEY and CDR2 is SVGAGI. This CDR3 is built from 13 residues. The germline V and J ends were trimmed by 6 bases and 6 bases, with 14 bases remaining between them. CDR3 nucleotide sequence: TGTGCCAGCAGCCGCGGGCAGGGGAATGGCTACACCTTC. Its translation is CASSRGQGNGYTF.

The chain recombines TRBV6-5 with TRBJ1-2; possible D gene TRBD1, 5 bases. V dropped 8 bases and J dropped 0 bases, with 13 bases sitting between them. The CDR3 is made up of 14 amino acids. Germline V CDR1 and CDR2: MNHEY, SVGAGI. The CDR3 sequence: CASGGVRANYGYTF. CDR3 nucleotides: TGTGCCAGCGGGGGGGTGAGGGCTAACTATGGCTACACCTTC.

The chain is built from TRBV6-1 and TRBJ1-1; tentative D call: TRBD1 (6 bases). The CDR3 length is 13 residues. The germline CDR1 and CDR2 sequences are MNHNS and SASEGT. The germline V and J ends were trimmed by 3 bases and 7 bases, with 12 bases remaining between them. For the CDR3, the DNA is TGTGCCAGCAGTGATTTGGGACATCTTGAAGCTTTCTTT. This codes for CASSDLGHLEAFF.

The chain carries TRBV3-1 (or the pseudogene TRBV3-2) and TRBJ1-1; D is uncertain. The germline CDR1 and CDR2 sequences are LGHDT and YNNKEL (reference sequence). Trimming stripped 4 bases from V and 0 bases from J, with 9 bases between. This CDR3 comprises 14 residues. The CDR3 DNA sequence: TGTGCCAGCAGCCCGACTGCTCTGAACACTGAAGCTTTCTTT. The encoded protein is CASSPTALNTEAFF.

V is TRBV27 and J is TRBJ1-2; 10 bases agree with TRBD1. Germline loops: CDR1 MNHEY, CDR2 SMNVEV (reference sequence). The CDR3 runs 16 residues. The J segment lost 0 bases and the V segment lost 5 bases, leaving 6 bases of the junction unmatched. This CDR3 is CASSPRDRGTNYGYTF. The CDR3 nucleotides read TGTGCCAGCAGTCCCCGGGACAGGGGAACTAACTATGGCTACACCTTC.

This chain joins TRBV28 and TRBJ1-5; D is ambiguous. Trimming removed 6 bases at V and 5 bases at J, with 17 bases between. The CDR3 contains 15 residues. Germline lookup yields CDR1 MDHEN and CDR2 SYDVKM. CDR3 in amino acids: CASSLGGSLDQPQHF. CDR3 in DNA: TGTGCCAGCAGCCTTGGAGGGAGTTTAGATCAGCCCCAGCATTTT.

V usage is TRBV7-9 and J usage is TRBJ1-6, with 7 bases matching TRBD1. V shed 10 bases, J shed 9 bases, and the junction held 15 bases outside the gene matches. CDR1 SEHNR and CDR2 FQNEAQ come from the germline V gene (reference sequence). The CDR3 sequence is 15 residues long. The CDR3 protein is CANPGRQGGCSPLHF. In DNA form, the CDR3 reads TGTGCCAACCCGGGTCGGCAGGGGGGTTGTTCACCCCTCCACTTT.

The chain links TRBV7-3 to TRBJ2-1; 9 bases fit TRBD1. With 4 bases clipped from V and 5 bases from J, the junction kept 3 bases outside the gene matches. This CDR3 has 14 residues. Germline loops: CDR1 SGHTA, CDR2 FQGTGA. The CDR3 spells CASSSRQGDNEQFF. The CDR3 DNA follows: TGTGCCAGCAGCTCGCGACAGGGGGACAATGAGCAGTTCTTC. The full variable domain, completed using reference TRBV7-3 and TRBJ2-1, is GAGVSQTPSNKVTEKGKYVELRCDPISGHTALYWYRQSLGQGPEFLIYFQGTGAADDSGLPNDRFFAVRPEGSVSTLKIQRTERGDSAVYLCASSSRQGDNEQFFGPGTRLTVL.

The J gene is TRBJ1-1, the V gene TRBV4-1; no firm D call. Germline CDR1 is MGHRA and CDR2 is YSYEKL. V dropped 0 bases and J dropped 1 base, with 6 bases sitting between them. This CDR3 region has 14 residues. The CDR3 loop reads CASSQESRNTEAFF. Here the CDR3 DNA reads TGCGCCAGCAGCCAAGAGTCCAGGAACACTGAAGCTTTCTTT.

This chain connects TRBV19 to TRBJ1-4, with D maybe TRBD1 (5 bases). Germline CDR1 reads LNHDA; CDR2 reads SQIVND (reference sequence). Between the trimmed V and J ends, which lost 3 bases and 8 bases, there was a span of 16 bases. The length of the CDR3 is 15 residues. CDR3 in DNA: TGTGCCAGTAGTATCTCGACAGCCCCTGGGGAAAAACTGTTTTTT. This sequence encodes CASSISTAPGEKLFF.

This rearrangement joins TRBV2 to TRBJ2-2; weak D call: TRBD2 (5 bases). V lost 4 bases and J lost 13, with 16 bases in between. The CDR3 length is 13 residues. The germline V gene encodes CDR1 SNHLY and CDR2 FYNNEI. The CDR3 is CASSVSLGEGLFF. The CDR3 nucleotides read TGTGCCAGCAGTGTGTCCCTCGGCGAGGGGCTGTTTTTT.

A few counts support this clone. This chain joins TRBV10-2 and TRBJ2-3; TRBD2 agrees at 16 bases. Germline CDR1 is WSHSY and CDR2 is SAAADI. CDR3 size: 16 residues. J lost 4 bases, V lost 8 bases, and 6 bases had no gene match. This CDR3 reads CASGTSGGAGPDTQYF. For the CDR3, the DNA is TGCGCCAGCGGGACTAGCGGGGGGGCCGGTCCAGATACGCAGTATTTT.

This rearrangement joins TRBV11-2 to TRBJ2-7; 8 bases agree with TRBD2. Germline V lookup: CDR1 SGHAT, CDR2 FQNNGV. CDR3 length: 14 residues. With 5 bases clipped from V and 5 bases from J, the junction kept 8 bases outside the gene matches. CDR3 bases: TGTGCCAGCAGCCCCAGAGGACTAGCCAACGAGCAGTACGTC. The encoded protein is CASSPRGLANEQYV.

V gene TRBV6-5 combines with J gene TRBJ1-2; D possibly corresponds to TRBD1 (6 bases). The CDR3 runs to 12 residues. V was clipped by 4 bases and J by 7 bases, with 10 bases between them. The V gene's germline CDR1 is MNHEY and CDR2 SVGAGI. CDR3 sequence (DNA): TGTGCCAGCAGTTCCAGGGGCTTTGGCTACACCTTC. This encodes CASSSRGFGYTF.

In nucleotides, the CDR3 is TGTGCCTTAAAACGGGACACAACTAATGAAAAACTGTTTTTT. Its protein is CALKRDTTNEKLFF. The rearrangement joins TRBV30 to TRBJ1-4, with a possible D match to TRBD1 (6 bases). CDR1 is GTSNPN and CDR2 is SVGIG in the germline V gene (reference sequence). The CDR3 is 14 amino acids. Trimming took 7 bases from V and 0 from J, leaving 12 bases between them.

The chain is built from TRBV27 and TRBJ2-1; D is ambiguous. This CDR3 has 12 amino acids. The germline gives CDR1 MNHEY, CDR2 SMNVEV (reference sequence). V was pared by 6 bases and J by 5 bases, with 8 bases between. CDR3 loop: CASRSMDNEQFF. The CDR3 region has the DNA TGTGCCAGCAGGAGTATGGACAATGAGCAGTTCTTC.

The rearrangement uses TRBV10-3 and TRBJ2-2; D is perhaps TRBD1 (5 bases). Germline values: CDR1 ENHRY, CDR2 SYGVKD. This CDR3 spans 14 amino acids. Trimming shortened V by 3 bases and J by 4 bases, and 9 bases separated the two germline ends. The CDR3 loop is CAISEGASTGELFF. The CDR3 DNA sequence: TGTGCCATCAGTGAAGGGGCAAGCACCGGGGAGCTGTTTTTT.